This TCR beta chain comes out of a study of regulatory T cells in long-lasting Graves disease (dated by TCRdb to about 2021). Broadly, across the study: Antithyroid drugs had been taken for less than 3 months by newly diagnosed Graves' disease patients. Patients with persistent Graves' disease were compared with patients with newly diagnosed Graves' disease using TCR sequencing and RNA sequencing of peripheral blood. The study took place in China and was registered as a clinical trial. A total of about 35 samples underwent TCR sequencing, from some 13 patients with persistent Graves' disease and approximately 20 patients with newly diagnosed Graves' disease.

Libraries came from multiplex PCR. Sequencing was carried out with an Illumina HiSeq 4000. TCR beta libraries were built with iRepertoire HTBI primers and Arm-PCR amplification of CDR3 regions. Before sequencing, the PCR products went through gel purification. From the authors' description of their analysis: Gene usage analysis of CDR3 amino acid clonotypes used the approximately 62 TRBV and some 15 TRBJ segments found across samples. COPE and FqMerger were used to merge filtered high-quality paired reads into contigs. BLAST was used to align contigs to the IMGT TRBV, TRBD and TRBJ reference genes, and CDR3 was defined following IMGT. Any clonotype with a frequency above 0.1% was classified as a highly expanded clone. Shannon entropy was used to measure repertoire diversity, and the Gini coefficient was used to measure V-J evenness. Public clonotypes were defined as clonotypes shared by more than one individual. TCRdb reanalyzed the raw reads on its own, using fastp at Q25 for trimming and MiXCR for clone calling, and kept in-frame beta chains. Every distinct CDR3 protein forms one entry, paired with its most common genes and DNA. The V and J calls here are based on TCRdb, not the publication. In this sample the table shows 550,000 to 600,000 distinct CDR3 sequences, about 16% of which occur a single time. Of the sample, about 12% falls within the top ten clones.

What the time point label conveys for this sample: newly diagnosed GD, antithyroid drugs for less than 3 months. RNA was extracted from PBMCs in TRIzol for both TCR sequencing and RNA sequencing. The diagnosis of Graves' disease was made according to American Thyroid Association guidelines. Patients for the study were recruited at an endocrinology department in Xi'an, China. From each patient, 7.5 to 9.5 milliliters of peripheral blood was collected into an EDTA anticoagulant tube. Ficoll Paque Plus density gradient separation was used to isolate PBMCs, and no additional T cell sorting was done. An Agilent 2100 Bioanalyzer and agarose gel were used to check RNA quality, and a NanoDrop 2000 was used to measure RNA concentration. What the work shows at the level of the full study, not this receptor alone: Persistent disease showed preferential use of TRBV28, TRBJ1-2 and TRBJ2-5, whereas newly diagnosed disease favored TRBV20-1 and TRBJ2-1. Peripheral blood alone was examined, since thyroid tissue, which constituted the primary lesion, could not be accessed. Persistent patients shared more public clonotypes among themselves (2,741) than newly diagnosed patients did (nearly 1,000). Sequencing and analysis were limited to the TCR beta chain. The small sample size was acknowledged by the authors as a limitation that may reduce accuracy. Lower TCR Shannon entropy and fewer highly expanded clones were observed in persistent Graves' disease patients than in newly diagnosed patients, which suggested clonal expansion.

In the case of this clonotype: No antigen is known for it. Per-base qualities were not stored, and no clone one base away is much larger.

Deletion took 2 bases off V and 1 base off J, with a span of 2 bases between the germline ends. Counted from cysteine to phenylalanine, this CDR3 has 12 amino acids. Only the CDR3 portion is preserved as DNA: 36 bases, with reading frame beginning at the first base. Taken from the germline V gene (reference sequence), the CDR1 and CDR2 loops are LNHNV and YYDKDF. The sample was also linked to a second study, of T cells in Graves' hyperthyroidism and ophthalmopathy. The second study reports: Stable Graves' hyperthyroidism was defined as no progression to ophthalmopathy during 18 months of follow-up. The hyperthyroidism patients were between 18 and 65 years old and newly diagnosed, with a disease duration of less than 2 months. Exclusion was applied to patients with uncontrolled infections, other autoimmune diseases, pregnancy or lactation. Clinical symptoms, serum thyroxine and TRAb, thyroid ultrasound, and orbital computed tomography formed the basis for the diagnoses. The first round of RT-PCR for the TCR CDR3 was performed with the HTBI primer set and the Qiagen OneStep RT-PCR kit. Most expanded thyroid clonotypes (frequency above 0.001) were also detected in blood, a finding suggesting that blood repertoires may reflect thyroid immune responses. A model built on a 13 V-J signature distinguished ophthalmopathy from stable hyperthyroidism, reaching around 87% sensitivity and 81.08% specificity in cross-validation and 80%/75% in testing. During validation, the model predicted progression to ophthalmopathy a median of about 5.9 months ahead of onset, with almost 71% sensitivity and around 73% specificity. A discovery cohort of roughly 100 patients, 43 with Graves' ophthalmopathy and about 58 with stable Graves' hyperthyroidism, was used to find distinguishing TCR V-J signatures. An independent validation cohort of about 20 hyperthyroidism patients and 17 patients who later progressed to ophthalmopathy tested prospective prediction of ophthalmopathy. The roughly 90 discovery patients were divided at random into training and test sets in a 7:3 ratio. Thyroid tissue and blood T-cell repertoires from six Graves' hyperthyroidism patients were also compared in the study. Following sampling, methimazole starting at 30 mg daily was given to hyperthyroidism patients, and high-dose intravenous methylprednisolone was given to ophthalmopathy patients. A second multiplex PCR round built the libraries, followed by size selection and purification. Libraries were sequenced paired-end with 100 bp reads on an Illumina HiSeq2000. SOAPnuke was used to process the raw data, removing reads that contained adapters or uncalled bases, had a mean Phred below 15, or lacked an exact match to the constant primer or identifier. High-quality paired reads were merged with COPE v1.2.5, and unique nucleotide sequences were defined as clonotypes. Clonotypes were aligned to IMGT TRBV, TRBD and TRBJ reference segments using MiTCR v1.1. The analysis included only V-J combinations with a frequency above 0.0001, which together covered approximately 99% of the repertoires. The TCS score was defined as the ratio of F50 (clonal expansion) to E x V (chaos), calculated using BLOSUM62-based TCRdist between CDR3 peptides within each V-J. Welch's t-statistics and random forest reduced 500 to 550 V-J features to 13, which were used in a naive Bayes classifier (R e1071). No statistical method was used to set the sample size in advance, and investigators knew the group allocation. The paper reports TCR Vbeta CDR3 sequencing of some 140 peripheral blood samples: 40 or so ophthalmopathy, fewer than 80 hyperthyroidism and approximately 17 progressor patients.

The starting material was peripheral blood mononuclear cells (PBMCs), obtained at new diagnosis, from a patient treated with antithyroid drugs. The chain joins TRBV15 to TRBJ2-5, with the D gene call left open. The sequence was obtained from a man aged 18 to 35 with Graves disease. Donor details come from another sample of the same person, matched by shared clones. The sequenced DNA is TGTGCCACCAGCAGAATCCAAGAGACCCAGTACTTC. It codes for CATSRIQETQYF.